This T cell receptor (beta chain) was sequenced during a study of human T cells and chemical hapten exposure. Time point here: healthy volunteer bleed at 6 weeks. Unfractionated whole blood yielded the extracted total RNA. TCRdb ran MiXCR on the RACE reads and lists one entry per CDR3 protein. Of more than 60,000 distinct CDR3 sequences listed, roughly 8.6% are singletons. Many counts were recorded for this clonotype. This clonotype originated in a male donor in good health. Some clones in this sample may be carry-over from other donors' samples. Sample: whole blood.

The CDR3, as DNA: TGCAGTGCTAGAGAGAGCGGGAGACGGAGTGAGCAGTTCTTC. It specifies CSARESGRRSEQFF. The J gene is TRBJ2-1, the V gene TRBV20-1; TRBD2 agrees at 8 bases. Per the germline V gene, CDR1 is DFQATT and CDR2 is SNEGSKA (reference sequence). Germline trimming cut 0 bases from V and 9 bases from J; bases unmatched to any gene: 7. This CDR3 region has 14 residues.